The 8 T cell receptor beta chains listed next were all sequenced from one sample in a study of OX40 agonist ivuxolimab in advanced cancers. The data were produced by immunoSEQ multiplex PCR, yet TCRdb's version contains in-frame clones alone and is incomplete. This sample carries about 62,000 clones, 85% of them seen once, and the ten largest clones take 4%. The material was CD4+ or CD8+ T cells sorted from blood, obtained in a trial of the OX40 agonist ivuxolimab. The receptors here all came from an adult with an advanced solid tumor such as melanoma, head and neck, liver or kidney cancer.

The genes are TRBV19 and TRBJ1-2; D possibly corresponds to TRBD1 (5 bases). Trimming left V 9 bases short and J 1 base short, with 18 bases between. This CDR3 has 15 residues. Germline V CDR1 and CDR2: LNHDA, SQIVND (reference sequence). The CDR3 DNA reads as TGTGCCAGCAAGAACGTAGACAGCCTTAACTATGGCTACACCTTC. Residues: CASKNVDSLNYGYTF.

In nucleotides, the CDR3 is TGCGCCAGCAGCTTGGGGGGGAATGTAGCTTTCTTT. As protein: CASSLGGNVAFF. The V and J genes are TRBV5-1 and TRBJ1-1; D perhaps matches TRBD1 (5 bases). The CDR3 is 12 residues long. Germline loops: CDR1 SGHRS, CDR2 YFSETQ. Trimming left V 0 bases short and J 10 bases short, with 10 bases between.

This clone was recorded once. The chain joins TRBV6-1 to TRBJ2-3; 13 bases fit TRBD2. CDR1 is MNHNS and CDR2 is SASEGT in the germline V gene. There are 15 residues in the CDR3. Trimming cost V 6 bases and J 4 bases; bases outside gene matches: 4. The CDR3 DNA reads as TGTGCCAGCAGCTTACTAGCGGGAGGGTCAGATACGCAGTATTTT. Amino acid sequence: CASSLLAGGSDTQYF.

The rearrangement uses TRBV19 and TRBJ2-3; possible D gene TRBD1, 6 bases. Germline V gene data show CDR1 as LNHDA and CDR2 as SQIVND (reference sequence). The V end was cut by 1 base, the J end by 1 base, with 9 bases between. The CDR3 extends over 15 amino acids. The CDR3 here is CASSIANRGTDTQYF. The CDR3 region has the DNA TGTGCCAGTAGTATAGCCAACAGGGGCACAGATACGCAGTATTTT.

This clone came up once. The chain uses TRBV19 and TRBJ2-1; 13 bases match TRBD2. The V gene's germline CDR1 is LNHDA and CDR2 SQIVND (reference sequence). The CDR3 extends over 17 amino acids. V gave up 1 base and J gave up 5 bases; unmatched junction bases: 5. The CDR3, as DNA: TGTGCCAGTAGTATAGCCCGGACTAGCGGGAGAGACAATGAGCAGTTCTTC. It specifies CASSIARTSGRDNEQFF.

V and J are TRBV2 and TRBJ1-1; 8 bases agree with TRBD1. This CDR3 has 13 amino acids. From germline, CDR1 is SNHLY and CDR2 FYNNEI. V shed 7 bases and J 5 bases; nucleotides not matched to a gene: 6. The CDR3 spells CASIRTGITEAFF. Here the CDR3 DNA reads TGTGCCAGCATCCGGACAGGGATTACTGAAGCTTTCTTT. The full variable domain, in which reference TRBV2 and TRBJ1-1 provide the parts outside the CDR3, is EPEVTQTPSHQVTQMGQEVILRCVPISNHLYFYWYRQILGQKVEFLVSFYNNEISEKSEIFDDQFSVERPDGSNFTLKIRSTKLEDSAMYFCASIRTGITEAFFGQGTRLTVV.

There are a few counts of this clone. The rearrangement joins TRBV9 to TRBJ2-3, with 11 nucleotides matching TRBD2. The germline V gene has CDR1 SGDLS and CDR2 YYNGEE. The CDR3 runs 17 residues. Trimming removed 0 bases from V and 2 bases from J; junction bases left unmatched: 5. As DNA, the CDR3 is TGTGCCAGCAGCGTAGGGGCTAGCGGGGGGTACACAGATACGCAGTATTTT. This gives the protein CASSVGASGGYTDTQYF.

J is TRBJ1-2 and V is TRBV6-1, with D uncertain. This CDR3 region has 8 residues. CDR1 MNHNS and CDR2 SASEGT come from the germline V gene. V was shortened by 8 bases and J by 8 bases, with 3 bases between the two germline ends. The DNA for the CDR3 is TGTGCCAGCCAGGGCTACACCTTC. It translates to CASQGYTF.